The 7 T cell receptor beta chains in this list originate from one sample, sequenced in a study of shared clonotypes between healthy human individuals. Assay used: immunoSEQ multiplex PCR; TCRdb lists only in-frame clones, some missing. The table lists millions of clones, around 90% of them singletons. The material sequenced was naive CD4+ T cells sorted from blood. The subset here: CD45RA+ positively selected. All receptors come from a man younger than 35 in good health.

This clone has a handful of counts. V usage is TRBV28 and J usage is TRBJ1-2; D unclear. V lost 8 bases, J lost 6 bases, and 13 bases lay in between. CDR1 and CDR2 from the germline V gene are MDHEN and SYDVKM. CDR3 length: 12 amino acids. CDR3 DNA: TGTGCCAGCTACGGGGTAGAGGATGGCTACACCTTC. It encodes CASYGVEDGYTF.

Remarks on this clone: Different DNA sequences within this sample yield the same CDR3. V gene TRBV9 combines with J gene TRBJ2-5; the D gene is possibly TRBD1 (5 bases). This CDR3 is 13 amino acids long. Germline-derived CDR1 and CDR2 are SGDLS and YYNGEE. V was cut by 0 bases and J by 3 bases, with 6 bases left in between. This chain's CDR3 is CASSVGGKETQYF. The CDR3 DNA sequence: TGTGCCAGCAGCGTAGGGGGCAAAGAGACCCAGTACTTC.

The V and J genes are TRBV28 and TRBJ1-2; D unresolved. The V end lost 3 bases, the J end lost 4 bases, and 12 bases lay between the germline ends. The length of the CDR3 is 14 residues. Germline-derived CDR1 and CDR2 are MDHEN and SYDVKM. CDR3 DNA: TGTGCCAGCAGTTTGATAGGAGCCCCCTATGGCTACACCTTC. Its protein product is CASSLIGAPYGYTF.

The genes are TRBV9 and TRBJ2-5; 7 bases agree with TRBD2. The V and J ends lost 0 bases and 1 base, in that order; junction bases with no gene match: 6. This CDR3 contains 16 residues. Germline V gene sequence: CDR1 SGDLS, CDR2 YYNGEE. Written as DNA, the CDR3 is TGTGCCAGCAGCGTAGGGGGAGGGAAGGGCCAAGAGACCCAGTACTTC. This encodes CASSVGGGKGQETQYF.

The rearrangement uses TRBV4-3 and TRBJ1-2; 7 nucleotides align to TRBD1. The CDR3 is made up of 14 amino acids. Germline lookup yields CDR1 LGHNA and CDR2 YSLEER. The junction had 3 bases not matched to a gene; V was cut back by 3 bases and J by 2 bases. The CDR3 DNA follows: TGCGCCAGCAGCCACGAGACAGGGAACTATGGCTACACCTTC. It specifies CASSHETGNYGYTF.

This chain links TRBV18 with TRBJ2-7, with 7 bases that match TRBD1. The CDR3 runs 16 residues. After removal of 0 bases from V and 1 base from J, the junction contained 6 bases not matched to a gene. CDR1 and CDR2 (germline): KGHSH, LQKENI. In DNA, the CDR3 is TGTGCCAGCTCACCACCGAGGGGGCGCAGGTCCTACGAGCAGTACTTC. Translation gives CASSPPRGRRSYEQYF.

The V call is TRBV5-5, the J call TRBJ2-7; 10 nucleotides agree with TRBD2. V dropped 3 bases and J dropped 4; count of bases not matched to a gene: 4. The CDR3 runs 14 residues. Germline V lookup: CDR1 SGHKS, CDR2 YYEKEE (reference sequence). DNA of the CDR3: TGTGCCAGCAGCTCTAGCGGGAGCACGTACGAGCAGTACTTC. This gives the protein CASSSSGSTYEQYF.